This passage covers 4 T cell receptor beta chains from one sample sequenced in a study of early T cells in non-severe SARS-CoV-2 infection (dated by TCRdb to the early 2020s). The receptor library was made with 5' RACE. Sequencing took place on a NextSeq 500. TCRdb took the public reads, trimmed them with fastp at Q25, ran MiXCR for clone calling and kept in-frame beta chains. For every CDR3 protein sequence, its rows merge into one entry that carries the most common genes and DNA. The sample profile shows tens of thousands of distinct CDR3 sequences; under 6% of them were found once. Together, the top ten hold 5% to 6.5% of the sample. Specimen: whole blood. These receptors were obtained from an adult who was a healthcare worker with PCR-confirmed SARS-CoV-2 infection or an uninfected control (not recorded which).

V and J are TRBV29-1 and TRBJ2-3, with a weak D call TRBD2 (6 bases). The CDR3 runs 14 residues. Germline V gene lookup returns CDR1 SQVTM and CDR2 ANQGSEA. The V and J ends lost 6 bases and 1 base respectively, with 14 bases between them. This chain's CDR3 is CSVLDPGGTDTQYF. In nucleotides, the CDR3 is TGCAGCGTCCTTGACCCGGGGGGCACAGATACGCAGTATTTT.

This clonotype was recorded many times. This chain uses TRBV11-2 with TRBJ2-7, with a possible D match to TRBD1 (7 bases). Looked up from germline, CDR1 is SGHAT and CDR2 is FQNNGV. The CDR3 contains 14 residues. The V gene lost 5 bases and the J gene lost 0 bases, with 11 bases spanning the gap. The CDR3 nucleotides read TGTGCCAGCAGCGCAGGGGGGAGCTCCTACGAGCAGTACTTC. Encoded protein: CASSAGGSSYEQYF.

The V and J genes are TRBV4-1 and TRBJ2-3; the match to TRBD2 covers 10 bases. The V and J ends lost 0 bases and 3 bases, in that order; junction bases with no gene match: 9. The CDR3 totals 18 residues. CDR1 and CDR2 from the germline V gene are MGHRA and YSYEKL. The CDR3 DNA is TGCGCCAGCAGCCAAGATCGAGCGGGAGGGGTGTTGACAGATACGCAGTATTTT. It is translated as CASSQDRAGGVLTDTQYF.

The table lists this clonotype with many counts. The V and J genes are TRBV6-2 or TRBV6-3 and TRBJ1-5, with D uncertain. From germline, CDR1 is MNHEY and CDR2 SVGEGT. Trimming cost V 7 bases and J 1 base, with 5 bases left between them. The CDR3 consists of 12 residues. The CDR3 DNA is TGTGCCAGCAAAGAAAGCAATCAGCCCCAGCATTTT. It yields the protein CASKESNQPQHF.